This T cell receptor beta chain was retrieved from a study of response to subunit inactivated influenza vaccine. Findings and caveats of the study: The study's authors posited that every seasonal influenza vaccination enlists few new T cells.

This CDR3 spans 15 amino acids. Per germline, CDR1 DFQATT and CDR2 SNEGSKA (reference sequence). Trimming removed 6 bases from V and 0 bases from J; junction bases left unmatched: 7. This clonotype was seen a few times. Antigen specificity is unknown. TCRdb fed the RT-PCR reads into MiXCR, producing one record per CDR3 protein. The sample records 500,000 or so distinct CDR3 sequences, 15% to 20% being singletons. The material sequenced was CD4+ T cells sorted from PBMCs, taken roughly 24 months after vaccination. This chain joins TRBV20-1 and TRBJ2-1; TRBD2 agrees at 8 bases. The TCR was taken from a man aged 50 to 69 who received an inactivated influenza vaccine. The CDR3 DNA follows: TGCAGTGCCATACTAAGCGGGAGCTCCTACAATGAGCAGTTCTTC. The encoded protein is CSAILSGSSYNEQFF.